This T cell receptor (beta chain) was sequenced during a study of blood T cells in healthy people across ages (dated by TCRdb to the mid-2010s). Background for the entire study: In model experiments, roughly one uniquely barcoded TCR beta cDNA molecule per two T cells was captured by template switching. Age-related changes in TCR beta repertoire diversity were measured in the study by deep sequencing normalized with unique cDNA molecular identifiers. Four age groups were formed from the donors: young (average about 16 years), middle-aged (approximately 40), aged (roughly 59) and long-lived (around 82). Donors of different ages were randomly distributed across sequencing lanes to avoid experimental bias. Two additional independent replicas of 1 million unique cDNA reads from the same blood draw were analyzed for two donors (one aged 18 to 30 and one aged 80 or older).

V gives up 0 bases and J gives up 3 bases, and the segment between their germline ends measures 5 bases. The CDR3, cysteine through phenylalanine, is 14 amino acids long. Here the CDR3 DNA is all that survives: 42 bases in frame from base 1. CDR1 and CDR2 (ENHRY, SYGVKD) derive from the germline V gene. Worth noting for this clonotype: Its recognized antigen is unknown. The sample holds no much larger clone one base away, and base qualities are not on file.

Systemically healthy Caucasian individuals from Russia, 35 to 40 in total and aged about 6 to 95 years, were included as donors. Each donor gave ten milliliters of peripheral blood, drawn into EDTA-treated Vacutainer tubes. Ficoll-Paque density-gradient centrifugation was used to isolate PBMCs, with at least 6.5 million per sample. Total RNA, at least 6 micrograms per sample, was extracted from PBMCs with Trizol reagent. For every donor, flow cytometry on a PBMC aliquot measured the percentage of naive CD45RAhigh/CD27high T cells. The paper as a whole reports these results and caveats: A strong correlation was found between observed TCR beta diversity and the percentage of naive T cells measured by flow cytometry. Observed TCR beta diversity per million T cells fell roughly linearly with age, and a significant reduction was already apparent by age around 40. Because profiling used bulk unsorted PBMCs, naive and antigen-experienced compartments could not be compared conclusively. The long-lived group showed more naive CD4+ T cells, fewer expanded clones and increased TCR diversity than the aged group, suggesting age selection. Total diversity estimates from one million sequenced T cells were considered lower bounds and underestimates. The CMV infection status of donors was not known, potentially confounding age-related changes in expanded clonotypes.

Library method: 5' RACE. The instrument given in TCRdb is Illumina HiSeq 2500. A second PCR of about 6 to 11 cycles was performed with a sample-barcoded 5' primer and a J-beta primer mix. A unique molecular identifier was introduced onto each TCR beta cDNA molecule by a template-switch 5' adaptor carrying 12 random nucleotides. Each sample yielded at least 2.5 million CDR3-containing paired-end reads. First-strand cDNA synthesis was performed from all RNA using the Mint cDNA synthesis kit, with priming by a TRBC-specific oligonucleotide. Following uracil-DNA glycosylase treatment, a first 18-cycle PCR with universal primers M1SS and BC2_uni_R was performed on all cDNA. As for how the authors treated the data: Each sample was normalized by randomly selecting 1 million high-quality reads, each carrying a distinct molecular identifier. Reads sharing molecular identifiers were discarded rather than binned into consensus sequences. MiTCR, run with a Q25 quality threshold and the strictest error-elimination algorithm, handled CDR3 identification, clonotype clustering and error correction. A nonparametric unseen species model with Euler transformation was used to estimate a lower bound on total TCR beta diversity. The public sequencing data were trimmed at Q25 with fastp and processed into clonotypes with MiXCR by TCRdb, which kept only in-frame beta chains. For every CDR3 protein sequence, its rows merge into one entry that carries the most common genes and DNA. These V and J calls derive from TCRdb rather than the authors' analysis. The sample table records approximately 900,000 distinct CDR3 sequences; about 44% of these occur just once. Clones ranked in the top ten supply about an eighth of the sample.

The TCR was taken from a man younger than 40 in good health. The V gene is TRBV10-3 and the J gene is TRBJ2-2; perhaps TRBD1 is the D gene, with 5 bases matching. Sequencing used blood. The CDR3: CAISESGDTGELFF. The nucleotide sequence is given as TGTGCCATCAGTGAGTCAGGGGACACCGGGGAGCTGTTTTTT.